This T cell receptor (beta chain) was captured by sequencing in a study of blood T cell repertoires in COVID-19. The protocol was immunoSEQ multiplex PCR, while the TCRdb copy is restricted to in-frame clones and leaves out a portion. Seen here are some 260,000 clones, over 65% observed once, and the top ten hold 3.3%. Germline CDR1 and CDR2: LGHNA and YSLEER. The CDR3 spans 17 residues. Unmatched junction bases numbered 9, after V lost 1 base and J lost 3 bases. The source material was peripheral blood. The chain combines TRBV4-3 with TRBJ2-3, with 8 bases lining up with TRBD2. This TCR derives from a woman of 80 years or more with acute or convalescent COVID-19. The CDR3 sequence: CASSQAMAGGRTDTQYF. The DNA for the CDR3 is TGCGCCAGCAGCCAAGCAATGGCGGGGGGCCGGACAGATACGCAGTATTTT.